A single sample is the source of the 19 T cell receptor beta chains below, sequenced in a study of T cell responses to AZD1222 COVID-19 vaccine. Produced via immunoSEQ multiplex PCR; TCRdb's table is partial and in-frame only. The table shows tens of thousands of clones, with 80% occurring only once. Sequenced here: peripheral blood, sampled 28 days after the second AZD1222 dose. Receptors were obtained from an adult who received the AZD1222 COVID-19 vaccine.

The chain is built from TRBV12-3 or TRBV12-4 and TRBJ2-2; 8 nucleotides align to TRBD1. V shed 6 bases, J shed 5 bases, and the junction held 2 bases outside the gene matches. CDR3 length equals 13 residues. The CDR3 nucleotides are TGTGCCAGCAGCTACAGGGGGACCGGGGAGCTGTTTTTT. Residues: CASSYRGTGELFF.

CDR3 bases: TGTGCCAGCAGCACCACGGGGGCAGGATACGAGCAGTACTTC. Translated: CASSTTGAGYEQYF. The V and J genes are TRBV7-2 and TRBJ2-7; D may match TRBD1 or TRBD2 (6 bases each). V gave up 5 bases and J gave up 4 bases, with 15 bases separating them. Germline V gene data show CDR1 as SGHTA and CDR2 as FQGNSA. This CDR3 comprises 14 residues.

In regard to this clone: The junction departs from the called germline gene at one end, perhaps through a read error. The chain has TRBV2 and TRBJ1-6; 7 bases fit TRBD1. Germline lookup yields CDR1 SNHLY and CDR2 FYNNEI. The CDR3 has 14 residues. Here the CDR3 reads CAGRRGQTSSPLHF. DNA of the CDR3: TGTGCCGGCAGGCGGGGACAGACATCTTCACCCCTCCACTTT.

The chain is built from TRBV7-9 and TRBJ2-3, with 10 bases that match TRBD2. This CDR3 has 15 residues. From germline, CDR1 is SEHNR and CDR2 FQNEAQ (reference sequence). J gave up 3 bases and V 5 bases, and 5 bases lay outside the gene matches. Here the CDR3 reads CASSPLAGRTDTQYF. The DNA of the CDR3 is TGTGCCAGCAGCCCACTAGCGGGACGTACAGATACGCAGTATTTT.

The chain uses TRBV7-8 and TRBJ1-1; D perhaps matches TRBD1 (5 bases). The V gene lost 0 bases and the J gene lost 0 bases, with 14 bases spanning the gap. CDR1 and CDR2 (germline): SGHVS, FQNEAQ. CDR3 length: 17 residues. The CDR3 DNA is TGTGCCAGCAGCTTAGCTTTCAGGGAAGGGGTGAACACTGAAGCTTTCTTT. Translated, it gives CASSLAFREGVNTEAFF.

CDR3 protein: CASSLERDSYEQYF. In nucleotides, the CDR3 is TGTGCCAGCAGCTTAGAGAGGGACTCCTACGAGCAGTACTTC. The chain recombines TRBV7-2 with TRBJ2-7, with a weak D call TRBD2 (5 bases). This CDR3 spans 14 amino acids. V lost 1 base and J 0 bases, leaving 7 bases between the germline ends. CDR1 and CDR2 (germline): SGHTA, FQGNSA.

This chain links TRBV13 with TRBJ2-7; tentative D call: TRBD1 (6 bases). Trimming pared 5 bases from V and 6 bases from J, leaving 17 bases between. The CDR3 is made up of 14 amino acids. CDR1 and CDR2 (germline): PRHDT, FYEKMQ (reference sequence). CDR3 protein: CASSTGQSKGEQYF. In DNA form, the CDR3 reads TGTGCCAGCAGCACCGGACAGAGTAAGGGCGAGCAGTACTTC.

The V gene is TRBV5-8, the J gene TRBJ1-2; D gene uncertain. V lost 1 base to trimming and J lost 2 bases, with 6 bases between them. This CDR3 region has 13 residues. From germline, CDR1 is SGHTS and CDR2 YDEGEE. The CDR3 DNA follows: TGTGCCAGCAGCTTGAGGCGGAACTATGGCTACACCTTC. Its protein product is CASSLRRNYGYTF.

This clone turned up a few times. Other DNA sequences of this sample code for an identical CDR3. The chain employs TRBV12-3 or TRBV12-4 and TRBJ2-2; D may be TRBD2 (6 bases). Trimming left V 8 bases short and J 6 bases short, with 10 bases between. CDR3 size: 12 residues. The CDR3 DNA follows: TGTGCCAGCGCGGGCGGGGCCGGGGAGCTGTTTTTT. Translation: CASAGGAGELFF.

V usage is TRBV4-3 and J usage is TRBJ1-2, with D maybe TRBD1 (5 bases). The CDR3 length is 13 residues. CDR1 LGHNA and CDR2 YSLEER come from the germline V gene. Trimming stripped 0 bases from V and 8 bases from J, with 10 bases between. Here the CDR3 DNA reads TGCGCCAGCAGCCAAGATTCGGGGCGCGGCTACACCTTC. Its translation is CASSQDSGRGYTF.

The chain joins TRBV2 to TRBJ1-2; D is perhaps TRBD1 (6 bases). The CDR3 has 13 amino acids. Trimming left V 6 bases short and J 7 bases short, with 15 bases between. Germline assignment: CDR1 SNHLY and CDR2 FYNNEI. This CDR3 reads CASRGGGGIGYTF. In DNA, the CDR3 is TGTGCCAGCAGGGGAGGGGGAGGCATTGGCTACACCTTC.

This clone was detected once. V is TRBV30 and J is TRBJ1-6, with D uncertain. This CDR3 has 14 amino acids. Germline V CDR1 and CDR2: GTSNPN, SVGIG (reference sequence). V lost 2 bases and J lost 5, with 10 bases in between. Here the CDR3 reads CAWSNSNNNSPLHF. The CDR3 coding sequence is TGTGCCTGGAGTAACAGTAATAATAATTCACCCCTCCACTTT.

CDR3 sequence (DNA): TGTGCCAGCAGCTTAGACTACGAGCAGTACTTC. Translating it yields CASSLDYEQYF. The J gene is TRBJ2-7, the V gene TRBV5-6; no reliable D call. CDR1 is SGHDT and CDR2 is YYEEEE in the germline V gene. Trimming stripped 2 bases from V and 3 bases from J, with 3 bases between. This CDR3 contains 11 residues.

This chain links TRBV11-2 with TRBJ2-4, with D tentatively TRBD1 or TRBD2 (5 bases each). Trimming took off 5 bases at V and 7 bases at J, with 18 bases between the two ends. The CDR3 spans 15 residues. Germline V CDR1 and CDR2: SGHAT, FQNNGV. CDR3 protein: CASSPDGGRSNIQYF. Here the CDR3 DNA reads TGTGCCAGCAGCCCCGATGGGGGAAGAAGTAACATTCAGTACTTC.

This chain connects TRBV28 to TRBJ2-1, with 8 bases fitting TRBD2. With 5 bases clipped from V and 4 bases from J, the junction kept 7 bases outside the gene matches. Germline V gene sequence: CDR1 MDHEN, CDR2 SYDVKM. This CDR3 contains 15 residues. CDR3 nucleotides: TGTGCCAGCAGTGGTCCGGGACTAGGTTACAATGAGCAGTTCTTC. This encodes CASSGPGLGYNEQFF. Using reference TRBV28 and TRBJ2-1 for the parts outside the CDR3, the full variable domain is DVKVTQSSRYLVKRTGEKVFLECVQDMDHENMFWYRQDPGLGLRLIYFSYDVKMKEKGDIPEGYSVSREKKERFSLILESASTNQTSMYLCASSGPGLGYNEQFFGPGTRLTVL.

The J gene is TRBJ2-3, the V gene TRBV11-2; a weak D match, TRBD1 (6 bases). The CDR3 sequence is 14 residues long. Trimming took 2 bases from V and 3 from J, leaving 9 bases between them. CDR1 is SGHAT and CDR2 is FQNNGV in the germline V gene. The CDR3 spells CASSLNQGTDTQYF. Here the CDR3 DNA reads TGTGCCAGCAGCTTAAATCAGGGGACAGATACGCAGTATTTT.

The chain has TRBV21-1 and TRBJ2-7. TRBV21-1 is termed a pseudogene. The CDR3 sequence is 18 residues long. The CDR3 region has the DNA TGTGCCAGCAGCAAAGCCACGAGCGGGCAGGGGATCCCCTACGAGCAGTACTTC. Residues: CASSKATSGQGIPYEQYF.

The CDR3 spells CASSARQGMNTEAFF. For the CDR3, the DNA is TGTGCCAGTAGTGCAAGACAGGGGATGAACACTGAAGCTTTCTTT. V gene TRBV19 combines with J gene TRBJ1-1; the match to TRBD1 covers 8 bases. With 5 bases clipped from V and 0 bases from J, the junction kept 5 bases outside the gene matches. The CDR3 contains 15 residues. Germline V lookup: CDR1 LNHDA, CDR2 SQIVND (reference sequence).

V usage is TRBV6-5 and J usage is TRBJ2-7; D perhaps matches TRBD1 (5 bases). The CDR3 is 14 amino acids. Between the trimmed V and J ends, which lost 4 bases and 6 bases, there was a span of 16 bases. Germline CDR1 reads MNHEY; CDR2 reads SVGAGI. CDR3 in DNA: TGTGCCAGCAGTTGGGGCACGTCCATGCGCGAGCAGTACTTC. Protein: CASSWGTSMREQYF.